Below are 5 T cell receptor beta chains sequenced from a single sample in a study of blood T cell repertoires in COVID-19. Only in-frame clones appear in the TCRdb table, and some are missing; sequencing was by immunoSEQ multiplex PCR. The profile shows roughly 200,000 clones, 87% of them singletons. The sequenced sample was peripheral blood. The origin of the receptors is a woman aged 18 to 35 who had recovered from COVID-19.

The CDR3 protein is CASGPRDSANQPQHF. The DNA of the CDR3 is TGTGCTAGTGGTCCCCGGGACAGCGCTAATCAGCCCCAGCATTTT. The rearrangement links TRBV12-5 to TRBJ1-5; TRBD1 matches at 7 bases. Looked up from germline, CDR1 is LGHNT and CDR2 is FRNRAP. This CDR3 has 15 amino acids. The V and J ends lost 5 bases and 4 bases, in that order; junction bases with no gene match: 8.

The chain joins TRBV11-3 to TRBJ2-1, with no clear D. Germline V gene lookup returns CDR1 SGHNT and CDR2 YENEEA. The germline V and J ends were trimmed by 1 base and 2 bases, with 9 bases remaining between them. The CDR3 covers 15 residues. In nucleotides, the CDR3 is TGTGCCAGCAGCTTAGGGCTGGCCGCCTACAATGAGCAGTTCTTC. Its protein is CASSLGLAAYNEQFF.

This clone was detected only a few times. The CDR3 here is CASRRQGNTGELFF. The CDR3 DNA follows: TGTGCCAGCAGAAGACAGGGGAACACCGGGGAGCTGTTTTTT. The chain is built from TRBV6-5 and TRBJ2-2; 7 positions agree with TRBD1. The CDR3 extends over 14 amino acids. Germline CDR1 is MNHEY and CDR2 is SVGAGI. V lost 6 bases to trimming and J lost 1 base; unmatched junction nucleotides: 2.

The gene calls are TRBV27 and TRBJ1-2; 7 nucleotides line up with TRBD1. CDR3 length: 13 amino acids. V dropped 3 bases and J dropped 6; count of bases not matched to a gene: 4. CDR1 MNHEY and CDR2 SMNVEV come from the germline V gene (reference sequence). The CDR3 reads CASSLTGRNGYTF. CDR3 nucleotides: TGTGCCAGCAGTTTGACAGGGAGGAATGGCTACACCTTC.

The rearrangement uses TRBV10-2 and TRBJ1-6; 11 bases align to TRBD1. V gave up 6 bases and J gave up 0 bases; unmatched junction bases: 7. The CDR3 totals 18 residues. Germline lookup yields CDR1 WSHSY and CDR2 SAAADI. The CDR3 sequence: CASSGQGARSSYNSPLHF. In DNA, the CDR3 is TGCGCCAGCAGCGGACAGGGGGCAAGGAGCTCCTATAATTCACCCCTCCACTTT.